One and the same sample provided the 30 T cell receptor beta chains below, sequenced in a study of T cells of healthy individuals. TCRdb reprocessed the 5' RACE reads via MiXCR and lists one record per CDR3 protein. The sample consists of some 82,000 distinct CDR3 sequences, approximately 5.4% of them appearing once. Source of these receptors: a female donor in good health.

This clonotype was counted many times. V is TRBV6-6 and J is TRBJ2-3, with 7 nucleotides matching TRBD1. J gave up 4 bases and V 2 bases, and 6 bases lay outside the gene matches. The CDR3 spans 15 residues. Germline V CDR1 and CDR2: MNHNY, SVGAGI (reference sequence). CDR3 loop: CASSYADRDADTQYF. CDR3 DNA sequence: TGTGCCAGCAGTTACGCCGACAGGGACGCAGATACGCAGTATTTT.

This clonotype was seen ten or more times. This chain joins TRBV29-1 and TRBJ2-1, with a possible D match to TRBD2 (5 bases). V shed 0 bases and J shed 4 bases, with 10 bases lying between them. Per germline, CDR1 SQVTM and CDR2 ANQGSEA. The length of the CDR3 is 14 residues. The CDR3 DNA is TGCAGCGTTGAAGATCCGCGGGTTTACAATGAGCAGTTCTTC. This encodes CSVEDPRVYNEQFF.

The genes are TRBV4-2 and TRBJ1-2; D not resolved. V gave up 1 base and J gave up 4 bases, with 13 bases separating them. Germline V gene lookup returns CDR1 LGHNA and CDR2 YNFKEQ. The CDR3 extends over 15 amino acids. The CDR3 DNA reads TGTGCCAGCAGCCAAGCGGAGAATGAAGGCTATGGCTACACCTTC. Its translation is CASSQAENEGYGYTF.

The sample holds many counts of this clonotype. This rearrangement joins TRBV13 to TRBJ1-1; the D is unclear. V was clipped by 3 bases and J by 2 bases, with 4 bases between them. The CDR3 length is 12 residues. Germline values: CDR1 PRHDT, CDR2 FYEKMQ (reference sequence). CDR3 in amino acids: CASSLTNTEAFF. CDR3 bases: TGTGCCAGCAGCTTGACAAACACTGAAGCTTTCTTT.

This clonotype was counted at least ten times. The rearrangement joins TRBV6-2 or TRBV6-3 to TRBJ2-7; the D is unclear. CDR3 length: 14 residues. Germline V gene lookup returns CDR1 MNHEY and CDR2 SVGEGT. The ends were cut back, 6 bases at V and 0 bases at J, with 12 bases in the middle. The CDR3 loop reads CASSPDLSSYEQYF. The CDR3 DNA is TGTGCCAGCAGCCCAGACCTGAGCTCCTACGAGCAGTACTTC.

V and J are TRBV5-4 and TRBJ2-2; no definite D call. V was cut by 0 bases and J by 5 bases, with 11 bases left in between. CDR1 and CDR2 (germline): SGHNT, YYREEE (reference sequence). The CDR3 is made up of 15 amino acids. CDR3 in amino acids: CASSLVVGRTGELFF. The CDR3 DNA follows: TGTGCCAGCAGCTTGGTCGTCGGAAGGACCGGGGAGCTGTTTTTT.

This clonotype was counted between two and nine times. The rearrangement links TRBV7-3 to TRBJ2-1; tentatively, D is TRBD2 (5 bases). CDR1 SGHTA and CDR2 FQGTGA come from the germline V gene. This CDR3 comprises 15 residues. Trimming cost V 2 bases and J 13 bases, with 21 bases left between them. CDR3 loop: CASSLAELREGDQFF. CDR3 nucleotide sequence: TGTGCCAGCAGCTTAGCCGAATTGCGTGAGGGAGACCAGTTCTTC.

There are many counts of this clonotype. The rearrangement links TRBV5-4 to TRBJ1-4, with TRBD1 matching 8 bases. The CDR3 has 14 residues. The germline V gene has CDR1 SGHNT and CDR2 YYREEE (reference sequence). Germline trimming cut 5 bases from V and 6 bases from J; bases unmatched to any gene: 6. CDR3 amino acids: CASSPGGVDEKLFF. Here the CDR3 DNA reads TGTGCCAGCAGTCCAGGGGGCGTGGATGAAAAACTGTTTTTT. The whole variable domain, filled in from reference TRBV5-4 and TRBJ1-4, reads ETGVTQSPTHLIKTRGQQVTLRCSSQSGHNTVSWYQQALGQGPQFIFQYYREEENGRGNFPPRFSGLQFPNYSSELNVNALELDDSALYLCASSPGGVDEKLFFGSGTQLSVL.

There are many counts of this clonotype. The chain recombines TRBV13 with TRBJ2-6; TRBD2 is a possible D gene (6 bases). The CDR3 sequence is 17 residues long. Between the trimmed V and J ends, which lost 5 bases and 3 bases, there was a span of 17 bases. Germline V gene sequence: CDR1 PRHDT, CDR2 FYEKMQ (reference sequence). The CDR3 DNA reads as TGTGCCAGCAGCCTCCGGGGGATCGGGAGTGGGGCCAACGTCCTGACTTTC. Its protein is CASSLRGIGSGANVLTF.

In this sample, this clonotype turned up a few times. The chain joins TRBV20-1 to TRBJ2-5; 9 bases map to TRBD1. The CDR3 loop spans 14 amino acids. Germline CDR1 and CDR2: DFQATT and SNEGSKA (reference sequence). V was pared by 6 bases and J by 3 bases, with 8 bases of the junction left unmatched. The CDR3 region has the DNA TGCAGTGCAGACGGACAGGGGTGGAAAGAGACCCAGTACTTC. Translating gives CSADGQGWKETQYF.

This clonotype was counted ten times or more. The chain links TRBV29-1 to TRBJ2-1; the match to TRBD2 covers 9 bases. Trimming cost V 6 bases and J 7 bases; bases outside gene matches: 7. CDR1 SQVTM and CDR2 ANQGSEA come from the germline V gene. This CDR3 comprises 13 residues. CDR3 region: CSVSGGSPNEQFF. DNA of the CDR3: TGCAGCGTGAGCGGGGGGTCACCTAATGAGCAGTTCTTC.

This clonotype was observed at least ten times. The J gene is TRBJ2-1, the V gene TRBV11-1, with 10 bases fitting TRBD1. The germline gives CDR1 SGHAT, CDR2 FQDESV (reference sequence). The CDR3 spans 17 residues. Unmatched junction bases numbered 9, after V lost 1 base and J lost 6 bases. CDR3 in DNA: TGTGCCAGCAGCTTAGATTCGGACAGGGGGGTTTCCAATGAGCAGTTCTTC. It yields the protein CASSLDSDRGVSNEQFF.

This chain uses TRBV28 with TRBJ2-7; 12 bases map to TRBD1. The CDR3 contains 15 residues. The V gene end was trimmed by 1 base and the J gene end by 6 bases; junction bases not matched to a gene: 4. The germline CDR1 and CDR2 sequences are MDHEN and SYDVKM. The CDR3 loop is CASSLSGTGGREQYF. DNA of the CDR3: TGTGCCAGCAGTTTATCCGGGACAGGGGGCCGCGAGCAGTACTTC. Full variable domain (missing parts from reference TRBV28 and TRBJ2-7): DVKVTQSSRYLVKRTGEKVFLECVQDMDHENMFWYRQDPGLGLRLIYFSYDVKMKEKGDIPEGYSVSREKKERFSLILESASTNQTSMYLCASSLSGTGGREQYFGPGTRLTVT.

This clonotype has a count of ten or more. The chain has TRBV6-2 or TRBV6-3 and TRBJ2-7; TRBD2 matches 11 bases. This CDR3 contains 13 residues. CDR1 and CDR2 (germline): MNHEY, SVGEGT. V shed 6 bases, J shed 5 bases, and the junction held 3 bases outside the gene matches. CDR3 residues: CASRLAGGHEQYF. The CDR3 coding sequence is TGTGCCAGCAGGCTAGCGGGGGGACACGAGCAGTACTTC.

On this clonotype: No conserved phenylalanine or tryptophan is present at the end of the CDR3, so a read error is the likely explanation. V and J are TRBV29-1 and TRBJ1-6, with D possibly being TRBD1 (5 bases). CDR1 is SQVTM and CDR2 is ANQGSEA in the germline V gene. This CDR3 region has 11 residues. Trimming shortened V by 3 bases and J by 14 bases, and 11 bases separated the two germline ends. For the CDR3, the DNA is TGCAGCGTTGAGGAGGGGTCGGCCCTCCACCTT. It yields the protein CSVEEGSALHL.

The chain joins TRBV20-1 to TRBJ1-1; D is ambiguous. There are 9 residues in the CDR3. Per germline, CDR1 DFQATT and CDR2 SNEGSKA (reference sequence). The V end lost 5 bases, the J end lost 11 bases, and 9 bases lay between the germline ends. CDR3 sequence reads: CSAGQMAFF. The CDR3 DNA is TGCAGTGCTGGGCAGATGGCTTTCTTT.

This clonotype was observed at least ten times. The chain has TRBV6-5 and TRBJ2-2; D is ambiguous. CDR3 size: 14 residues. Trimming stripped 2 bases from V and 6 bases from J, with 10 bases between. Germline CDR1 MNHEY, CDR2 SVGAGI. The CDR3 DNA reads TGTGCCAGCAGTTACGCAAGAAGGGCCGGGGAGCTGTTTTTT. Residues: CASSYARRAGELFF.

This clonotype was observed at least ten times. V usage is TRBV9 and J usage is TRBJ1-1; weak D call: TRBD1 (5 bases). The germline V gene has CDR1 SGDLS and CDR2 YYNGEE. V gave up 3 bases and J gave up 8 bases, with 8 bases separating them. The CDR3 consists of 11 residues. CDR3 in amino acids: CASSAGTEAFF. The CDR3 nucleotides read TGTGCCAGCAGCGCCGGGACCGAAGCTTTCTTT.

This clonotype was seen many times. This chain connects TRBV20-1 to TRBJ2-1; possibly TRBD2 for D (7 bases). V was trimmed by 1 base and J by 2 bases, leaving 12 bases between them. There are 15 residues in the CDR3. Germline V gene lookup returns CDR1 DFQATT and CDR2 SNEGSKA (reference sequence). This chain's CDR3 is CSARGGGAAYNEQFF. The CDR3, as DNA: TGCAGTGCTAGAGGTGGGGGGGCCGCCTACAATGAGCAGTTCTTC.

The sample holds many counts of this clonotype. The CDR3 spells CASSPPPGVAVGDTQYF. DNA of the CDR3: TGTGCCAGCAGCCCACCACCCGGAGTAGCGGTAGGGGATACGCAGTATTTT. The chain couples TRBV7-2 to TRBJ2-3; TRBD2 might be the D (6 bases). CDR3 length: 17 residues. From germline, CDR1 is SGHTA and CDR2 FQGNSA. V was cut by 5 bases and J by 6 bases, with 24 bases left in between.

This chain connects TRBV4-1 to TRBJ2-5, with D unresolved. Germline lookup yields CDR1 MGHRA and CDR2 YSYEKL. CDR3 length: 15 residues. Trimming stripped 1 base from V and 1 base from J, with 10 bases between. Here the CDR3 DNA reads TGCGCCAGCAGCCAAGTGTGGCAGACCCAAGAGACCCAGTACTTC. Protein sequence: CASSQVWQTQETQYF.

The V call is TRBV6-1, the J call TRBJ1-4, with D possibly being TRBD1 (5 bases). The V end was cut by 6 bases, the J end by 7 bases, with 21 bases between. The germline V gene encodes CDR1 MNHNS and CDR2 SASEGT. The CDR3 has 16 residues. In DNA, the CDR3 is TGTGCCAGCAGCGCGGGAAATGGGGGGTTCGGTGAAAAACTGTTTTTT. Amino acid sequence: CASSAGNGGFGEKLFF.

This clonotype appeared many times. The V gene is TRBV29-1, the J gene TRBJ2-1; perhaps TRBD1 as D (6 bases). Germline lookup yields CDR1 SQVTM and CDR2 ANQGSEA. The CDR3 loop spans 14 amino acids. The V end lost 4 bases, the J end lost 1 base, and 11 bases lay between the germline ends. The CDR3 DNA follows: TGCAGCGTTGCGGGCAGGGGTTCCTACAATGAGCAGTTCTTC. Its protein product is CSVAGRGSYNEQFF.

This clonotype appeared many times. This chain joins TRBV28 and TRBJ1-5; TRBD1 is a possible D gene (6 bases). Germline values: CDR1 MDHEN, CDR2 SYDVKM. The CDR3 extends over 18 amino acids. The germline V and J ends were trimmed by 1 base and 1 base, with 17 bases remaining between them. CDR3 in amino acids: CASSLSFLGGLSNQPQHF. The CDR3 DNA reads TGTGCCAGCAGTTTATCTTTCCTCGGGGGGCTGAGCAATCAGCCCCAGCATTTT. The full variable domain, its missing parts supplied by reference TRBV28 and TRBJ1-5, is DVKVTQSSRYLVKRTGEKVFLECVQDMDHENMFWYRQDPGLGLRLIYFSYDVKMKEKGDIPEGYSVSREKKERFSLILESASTNQTSMYLCASSLSFLGGLSNQPQHFGDGTRLSIL.

There are many counts of this clonotype. V is TRBV12-3 or TRBV12-4 and J is TRBJ1-1; D gene uncertain. V shed 4 bases and J shed 1 base, with 7 bases lying between them. This CDR3 region has 13 residues. The CDR3 here is CASSWGRNTEAFF. CDR3 sequence (DNA): TGTGCCAGCAGTTGGGGTAGGAACACTGAAGCTTTCTTT.

Comments on this clonotype: Being one base from a much bigger clone, this may be a read error. CDR3 region: CSATRDTEVDGYAF. The CDR3, as DNA: TGCAGTGCTACCCGGGACACTGAAGTCGATGGCTACGCCTTC. V and J are TRBV20-1 and TRBJ1-2; TRBD1 might be the D (6 bases). Germline assignment: CDR1 DFQATT and CDR2 SNEGSKA (reference sequence). This CDR3 is built from 14 residues.

This clonotype has more than one count but fewer than ten. The chain couples TRBV29-1 to TRBJ1-2; 7 bases map to TRBD1. Germline CDR1 is SQVTM and CDR2 is ANQGSEA. CDR3 size: 15 residues. Trimming took 6 bases from V and 5 from J; bases not matched to a gene: 15. The CDR3 nucleotides read TGCAGCGTGGGAGAACTTGGGGACAGTCGGTATGGCTACACCTTC. Amino acid sequence: CSVGELGDSRYGYTF.

This clonotype was picked up many times. The rearrangement uses TRBV3-1 and TRBJ2-1; D is undetermined. Germline lookup yields CDR1 LGHDT and CDR2 YNNKEL (reference sequence). Trimming pared 8 bases from V and 0 bases from J, leaving 11 bases between. This CDR3 comprises 14 residues. The CDR3 DNA reads TGTGCCAGCCGAGAGAGGAGCTCCTACAATGAGCAGTTCTTC. It translates to CASRERSSYNEQFF.

Note on this clonotype: Likely a read error: the CDR3 ends without its conserved phenylalanine or tryptophan. The chain has TRBV28 and TRBJ1-4, with no clear D. There are 16 residues in the CDR3. The ends were cut back, 2 bases at V and 0 bases at J, with 10 bases in the middle. Germline CDR1 reads MDHEN; CDR2 reads SYDVKM. The chain's CDR3 is CASSLGWTTTNEKLFC. DNA for the CDR3: TGTGCCAGCAGTTTAGGGTGGACCACAACTAATGAAAAACTGTTTTGT.

This clonotype has only a few counts. The chain links TRBV28 to TRBJ2-2; D remains unclear. This CDR3 region has 11 residues. Trimming cost V 8 bases and J 8 bases, with 9 bases left between them. Germline V gene data show CDR1 as MDHEN and CDR2 as SYDVKM. DNA for the CDR3: TGTGCCAGCCTCTCGAGGGGGGAGCTGTTTTTT. As protein: CASLSRGELFF.